This T cell receptor beta chain is drawn from a study of CD8+CD57+ T cells in acquired aplastic anemia. Study results and caveats: Patients had around 30 CD8+ CDR3 sequences in common with controls (the shared set).

V shed 5 bases and J shed 9 bases, with 13 bases lying between them. This CDR3 region has 12 residues. CDR1 and CDR2 from the germline V gene are ENHRY and SYGVKD. Patients sequenced had flow cytometry evidence of CD8+CD57+ cell expansion. Each patient gave a blood sample that was collected before any therapy had been received. As to this clonotype: The antigen remains unidentified. A much larger clone is a single base away; this may be a read error.

CDR3 and TCR beta VDJ profiling relied on genomic DNA as the template. TCRdb reprocessed the reads via MiXCR and lists one record per CDR3 protein. The table lists approximately 180,000 distinct CDR3 sequences, roughly 50% of them singletons. The clonotype was recovered from a human donor with aplastic anemia. J is TRBJ1-1 and V is TRBV10-3; tentatively, D is TRBD1 (5 bases). Sequenced sample: sorted CD4+, CD8+, or CD8+CD57+ T cells (not recorded which) from PBMCs. The CDR3 DNA reads TGTGCCATCAGTTCAACGGCAGGGAAAGCTTTCTTT. Its translation is CAISSTAGKAFF.